These 29 T cell receptor beta chains came from one sample sequenced in a study of beta chain features in type 1 diabetes. Study-level findings and limits: People with Type 1 diabetes carried modestly yet significantly shorter TCRB CDR3s in all four CD4+ subsets.

Their specific antigens are unknown. Expressed TCRB transcripts were sequenced because the isolated RNA had all been reverse transcribed beforehand. Assay used: immunoSEQ multiplex PCR; TCRdb lists only in-frame clones, some missing. The sample has approximately 250,000 clones, roughly 25% seen once. The sample comprised naive CD4+ T cells from blood. These receptors originate from a woman in her 30s with type 1 diabetes.

In its sample, this clone was seen a few times. V is TRBV2 and J is TRBJ2-1, with D tentatively TRBD1 (6 bases). The germline V and J ends were trimmed by 6 bases and 9 bases, with 21 bases remaining between them. CDR1 is SNHLY, CDR2 FYNNEI, per germline. CDR3 length: 15 amino acids. The CDR3 DNA sequence: TGTGCCAGCAGACCCGGCAGGGGTGGTTCGGGTGAGCAGTTCTTC. This encodes CASRPGRGGSGEQFF.

This chain's CDR3 is CASSHGLAGETQYF. CDR3 nucleotides: TGCGCCAGCAGCCACGGACTAGCGGGAGAGACCCAGTACTTC. The V and J genes are TRBV5-1 and TRBJ2-5; TRBD2 aligns across 11 bases. The CDR3 totals 14 residues. Germline CDR1 reads SGHRS; CDR2 reads YFSETQ. J was trimmed by 4 bases and V by 4 bases; bases with no gene match: 3.

In its sample, this clone was seen a few times. The chain has TRBV7-9 and TRBJ1-4; tentative D call: TRBD1 (6 bases). Germline assignment: CDR1 SEHNR and CDR2 FQNEAQ (reference sequence). Trimming cost V 2 bases and J 6 bases, with 10 bases left between them. The CDR3 runs 14 residues. CDR3 sequence reads: CASSLSRGDEKLFF. In DNA form, the CDR3 reads TGTGCCAGCAGCTTAAGCAGGGGCGATGAAAAACTGTTTTTT. The full variable domain, in which reference TRBV7-9 and TRBJ1-4 provide the parts outside the CDR3, is DTGVSQNPRHKITKRGQNVTFRCDPISEHNRLYWYRQTLGQGPEFLTYFQNEAQLEKSRLLSDRFSAERPKGSFSTLEIQRTEQGDSAMYLCASSLSRGDEKLFFGSGTQLSVL.

This chain uses TRBV30 with TRBJ1-3, with unresolved D. The CDR3 runs 14 residues. The V end lost 0 bases, the J end lost 3 bases, and 9 bases lay between the germline ends. Germline CDR1 reads GTSNPN; CDR2 reads SVGIG (reference sequence). The CDR3 sequence is CAWSVPVNGNTIYF. For the CDR3, the DNA is TGTGCCTGGAGTGTCCCAGTGAATGGAAACACCATATATTTT.

This clone was found a few times. J is TRBJ2-7 and V is TRBV5-4; TRBD1 might be the D (5 bases). CDR1 and CDR2 from the germline V gene are SGHNT and YYREEE (reference sequence). The CDR3 runs 14 residues. Trimming left V 4 bases short and J 3 bases short, with 14 bases between. CDR3 loop: CASSQELQGYEQYF. The CDR3 DNA reads as TGTGCCAGCAGCCAAGAACTGCAGGGCTACGAGCAGTACTTC. Filled out from reference TRBV5-4 and TRBJ2-7, the complete variable domain reads ETGVTQSPTHLIKTRGQQVTLRCSSQSGHNTVSWYQQALGQGPQFIFQYYREEENGRGNFPPRFSGLQFPNYSSELNVNALELDDSALYLCASSQELQGYEQYFGPGTRLTVT.

This clone came up a few times. This chain connects TRBV29-1 to TRBJ2-3; weak D call: TRBD1 (6 bases). Germline CDR1 reads SQVTM; CDR2 reads ANQGSEA. Between the trimmed V and J ends, which lost 3 bases and 3 bases, there was a span of 10 bases. CDR3 size: 13 residues. The CDR3 nucleotides are TGCAGCGTTGATGGGGGCGGGACAGATACGCAGTATTTT. It is translated as CSVDGGGTDTQYF.

J is TRBJ2-5 and V is TRBV25-1; maybe TRBD1 (6 bases). Germline CDR1 is MGHDK and CDR2 is SYGVNS. V lost 2 bases and J 4 bases, leaving 11 bases between the germline ends. The CDR3 extends over 14 amino acids. The CDR3 DNA follows: TGTGCCAGCAGTGAACCCCAGGGGCGAGAGACCCAGTACTTC. This gives the protein CASSEPQGRETQYF.

This clone has only a few counts. The rearrangement joins TRBV14 to TRBJ2-2, with D perhaps matching TRBD1 (5 bases). The CDR3 covers 13 residues. Germline V CDR1 and CDR2: SGHDN, FVKESK. The V and J ends lost 7 bases and 1 base respectively, with 7 bases between them. This chain's CDR3 is CASKGWNTGELFF. CDR3 sequence (DNA): TGTGCCAGCAAGGGGTGGAACACCGGGGAGCTGTTTTTT. The variable domain in full, completed from reference TRBV14 and TRBJ2-2, reads EAGVTQFPSHSVIEKGQTVTLRCDPISGHDNLYWYRRVMGKEIKFLLHFVKESKQDESGMPNNRFLAERTGGTYSTLKVQPAELEDSGVYFCASKGWNTGELFFGEGSRLTVL.

This clone was recorded a few times. The gene calls are TRBV2 and TRBJ2-7; TRBD1 matches at 12 bases. CDR1 and CDR2 (germline): SNHLY, FYNNEI. J lost 3 bases, V lost 8 bases, and 5 bases had no gene match. This CDR3 has 14 amino acids. This chain's CDR3 is CASSGTGGIYEQYF. In DNA form, the CDR3 reads TGTGCCAGCTCCGGGACAGGGGGCATCTACGAGCAGTACTTC.

This clone occurred a few times. J is TRBJ1-6 and V is TRBV9, with TRBD1 as a possible D gene (6 bases). The CDR3 extends over 15 amino acids. The germline V and J ends were trimmed by 2 bases and 9 bases, with 15 bases remaining between them. Looked up from germline, CDR1 is SGDLS and CDR2 is YYNGEE. The CDR3 loop reads CASSVAQGGGSPLHF. The CDR3 DNA reads TGTGCCAGCAGCGTCGCACAGGGCGGGGGTTCACCCCTCCACTTT.

The chain carries TRBV7-9 and TRBJ2-7; D possibly corresponds to TRBD2 (5 bases). V shed 7 bases and J shed 6 bases, with 16 bases lying between them. CDR1 is SEHNR, CDR2 FQNEAQ, per germline (reference sequence). This CDR3 has 13 amino acids. Written as DNA, the CDR3 is TGTGCCAGCACCCAAGGGAGTAGTAGCGAGCAGTACTTC. Amino acids: CASTQGSSSEQYF.

This clone was counted a few times. The chain has TRBV18 and TRBJ1-1; D remains ambiguous. Trimming removed 11 bases at V and 3 bases at J, with 13 bases between. This CDR3 spans 12 amino acids. The germline V gene has CDR1 KGHSH and CDR2 LQKENI. The CDR3 loop reads CAGSGRDTEAFF. The CDR3 region has the DNA TGTGCCGGGTCGGGGAGGGACACTGAAGCTTTCTTT.

This chain's CDR3 is CASSQDGRKDQPQHF. CDR3 DNA sequence: TGCGCCAGCAGCCAAGATGGCAGGAAGGATCAGCCCCAGCATTTT. The chain links TRBV4-1 to TRBJ1-5; D ambiguous. This CDR3 region has 15 residues. The V end lost 0 bases, the J end lost 5 bases, and 11 bases lay between the germline ends. The germline CDR1 and CDR2 sequences are MGHRA and YSYEKL.

The rearrangement links TRBV5-6 to TRBJ2-5; D possibly corresponds to TRBD2 (7 bases). The ends were cut back, 3 bases at V and 4 bases at J, with 13 bases in the middle. CDR3 length equals 14 residues. Germline V gene sequence: CDR1 SGHDT, CDR2 YYEEEE. CDR3 in amino acids: CASSWGASGETQYF. In nucleotides, the CDR3 is TGTGCCAGCAGCTGGGGGGCTAGCGGAGAGACCCAGTACTTC. Together with reference TRBV5-6 and TRBJ2-5, the CDR3 gives the full variable domain: DAGVTQSPTHLIKTRGQQVTLRCSPKSGHDTVSWYQQALGQGPQFIFQYYEEEERQRGNFPDRFSGHQFPNYSSELNVNALLLGDSALYLCASSWGASGETQYFGPGTRLLVL.

The chain uses TRBV11-2 and TRBJ2-7; TRBD2 matches at 10 bases. This CDR3 region has 14 residues. The trim removed 3 bases at V and 3 bases at J, leaving 2 bases unmatched. Germline CDR1 SGHAT, CDR2 FQNNGV. CDR3 sequence (DNA): TGTGCCAGCAGCTTGGGACTAGCGAACTACGAGCAGTACTTC. The encoded protein is CASSLGLANYEQYF.

This clone was seen a handful of times. This chain uses TRBV2 with TRBJ1-1; TRBD1 matches at 8 bases. V dropped 9 bases and J dropped 0; count of bases not matched to a gene: 3. Looked up from germline, CDR1 is SNHLY and CDR2 is FYNNEI. This CDR3 spans 13 amino acids. DNA for the CDR3: TGTGCCAGGGCGGGACAGGTGAACACTGAAGCTTTCTTT. Protein sequence: CARAGQVNTEAFF.

This sequence joins TRBV5-1 and TRBJ2-1; 7 nucleotides line up with TRBD2. This CDR3 comprises 18 residues. V shed 4 bases and J 1 base; nucleotides not matched to a gene: 14. CDR1 is SGHRS and CDR2 is YFSETQ in the germline V gene. The CDR3 nucleotides read TGCGCCAGCAGCCCCAGATCTATAAGCGGGGCATCCTACAATGAGCAGTTCTTC. Translating gives CASSPRSISGASYNEQFF.

This clone was seen a handful of times. The gene calls are TRBV20-1 and TRBJ2-1; D is perhaps TRBD2 (5 bases). Germline V lookup: CDR1 DFQATT, CDR2 SNEGSKA (reference sequence). With 8 bases removed from V and 8 bases from J, the gap between germline ends came to 13 bases. The CDR3 spans 11 residues. CDR3 protein: CSPRGPHEQFF. The CDR3 nucleotides are TGCAGTCCCAGAGGGCCACATGAGCAGTTCTTC.

This clone appeared a few times. Other nucleotide sequences from this sample produce the same CDR3. The J gene is TRBJ2-1, the V gene TRBV9, with 9 bases fitting TRBD2. CDR1 is SGDLS, CDR2 YYNGEE, per germline. The V gene end was trimmed by 1 base and the J gene end by 0 bases; junction bases not matched to a gene: 2. This CDR3 is built from 16 residues. CDR3 amino acids: CASSVLAGSSYNEQFF. Written as DNA, the CDR3 is TGTGCCAGCAGCGTACTAGCGGGGAGCTCCTACAATGAGCAGTTCTTC.

The V gene is TRBV4-1, the J gene TRBJ2-1, with 7 bases identical to TRBD1. The CDR3 loop spans 15 amino acids. Losses at the gene ends were 3 bases for V and 15 bases for J; bases not matched to a gene: 17. Germline-derived CDR1 and CDR2 are MGHRA and YSYEKL. This CDR3 reads CASSHRQGPSFYRFF. The CDR3 DNA follows: TGCGCCAGCAGCCATCGACAGGGTCCCTCCTTTTATAGGTTCTTC.

V usage is TRBV5-1 and J usage is TRBJ2-7, with D possibly matching TRBD1 (6 bases). This CDR3 spans 14 amino acids. V was trimmed by 0 bases and J by 4 bases, leaving 11 bases between them. Germline V gene data show CDR1 as SGHRS and CDR2 as YFSETQ. The CDR3 is CASSLAGEGYEQYF. CDR3 coding DNA: TGCGCCAGCAGCTTGGCAGGGGAAGGGTACGAGCAGTACTTC.

The chain couples TRBV15 to TRBJ1-2; TRBD1 aligns across 7 bases. V shed 0 bases and J 5 bases; nucleotides not matched to a gene: 6. CDR3 length equals 15 residues. CDR1 and CDR2 from the germline V gene are LNHNV and YYDKDF (reference sequence). The CDR3 nucleotides read TGTGCCACCAGCAGAGATGCAGGGGGGCAATATGGCTACACCTTC. This codes for CATSRDAGGQYGYTF.

This clone has a handful of counts. V is TRBV29-1 and J is TRBJ2-7; D is possibly TRBD2 (5 bases). V was pared by 4 bases and J by 4 bases, with 8 bases between. This CDR3 has 11 residues. CDR1 and CDR2 (germline): SQVTM, ANQGSEA. CDR3 sequence: CSVGEYYEQYF. The CDR3 bases are TGCAGCGTTGGGGAGTATTACGAGCAGTACTTC.

Here the CDR3 reads CASSEYYVADNQPQHF. The CDR3 coding sequence is TGTGCCAGCAGTGAATATTATGTGGCAGACAATCAGCCCCAGCATTTT. The chain employs TRBV25-1 and TRBJ1-5, with no clear D. With 0 bases removed from V and 3 bases from J, the gap between germline ends came to 12 bases. The CDR3 extends over 16 amino acids. Looked up from germline, CDR1 is MGHDK and CDR2 is SYGVNS.

This clone was picked up a small number of times. The V gene is TRBV6-5, the J gene TRBJ1-5; no clear D. CDR3 size: 13 residues. Per the germline V gene, CDR1 is MNHEY and CDR2 is SVGAGI. Trimming removed 5 bases at V and 7 bases at J, with 12 bases between. The DNA of the CDR3 is TGTGCCAGCAGTCCCTCTTTGCGGCAGCCCCAGCATTTT. It codes for CASSPSLRQPQHF.

The V and J genes are TRBV6-5 and TRBJ2-1; 10 bases fit TRBD2. The CDR3 runs to 15 residues. V trimming: 6 bases; J trimming: 5 bases; junction bases outside the gene matches: 7. CDR1 and CDR2 (germline): MNHEY, SVGAGI. CDR3 DNA sequence: TGTGCCAGCAGACCCGGACTAGCGGAGAACAATGAGCAGTTCTTC. Protein product: CASRPGLAENNEQFF.

The chain has TRBV7-9 and TRBJ2-4, with D tentatively TRBD2 (5 bases). V dropped 8 bases and J dropped 3 bases, with 14 bases sitting between them. CDR3 size: 14 residues. CDR1 and CDR2 from the germline V gene are SEHNR and FQNEAQ (reference sequence). CDR3 amino acids: CASQRDPLKNIQYF. The DNA for the CDR3 is TGTGCCAGCCAACGGGATCCACTCAAAAACATTCAGTACTTC.

The rearrangement uses TRBV2 and TRBJ2-7, with TRBD2 identical over 11 bases. The CDR3 runs to 14 residues. Per the germline V gene, CDR1 is SNHLY and CDR2 is FYNNEI. The ends lost 10 bases at V and 4 bases at J; junction bases unmatched: 9. Here the CDR3 reads CATAGTSGWYEQYF. The CDR3 DNA reads TGTGCCACTGCCGGGACTAGCGGTTGGTACGAGCAGTACTTC. Filled out from reference TRBV2 and TRBJ2-7, the complete variable domain reads EPEVTQTPSHQVTQMGQEVILRCVPISNHLYFYWYRQILGQKVEFLVSFYNNEISEKSEIFDDQFSVERPDGSNFTLKIRSTKLEDSAMYFCATAGTSGWYEQYFGPGTRLTVT.

This clone was recorded a few times. The chain is built from TRBV29-1 and TRBJ2-1; the match to TRBD1 covers 8 bases. The CDR3 is 14 amino acids. Germline-derived CDR1 and CDR2 are SQVTM and ANQGSEA. After removal of 4 bases from V and 7 bases from J, the junction contained 9 bases not matched to a gene. For the CDR3, the DNA is TGCAGCGTTGTAGTCAGGGGGCAAAAAAATGAGCAGTTCTTC. Protein sequence: CSVVVRGQKNEQFF.